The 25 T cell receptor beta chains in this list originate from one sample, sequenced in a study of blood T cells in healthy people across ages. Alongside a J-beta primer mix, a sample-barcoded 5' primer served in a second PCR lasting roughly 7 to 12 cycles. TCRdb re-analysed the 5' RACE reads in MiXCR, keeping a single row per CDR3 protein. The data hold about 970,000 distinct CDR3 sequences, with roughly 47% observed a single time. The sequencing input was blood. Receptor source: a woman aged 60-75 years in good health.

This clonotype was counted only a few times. CDR3 loop: CASSAHLTTQYF. In nucleotides, the CDR3 is TGTGCCAGCAGCGCCCACTTGACTACGCAGTACTTC. The chain couples TRBV7-9 to TRBJ2-4; maybe TRBD2 (5 bases). Germline-derived CDR1 and CDR2 are SEHNR and FQNEAQ (reference sequence). The V gene lost 5 bases and the J gene lost 13 bases, with 15 bases spanning the gap. This CDR3 is built from 12 residues. Drawing the rest from reference TRBV7-9 and TRBJ2-4, the complete variable domain is DTGVSQNPRHKITKRGQNVTFRCDPISEHNRLYWYRQTLGQGPEFLTYFQNEAQLEKSRLLSDRFSAERPKGSFSTLEIQRTEQGDSAMYLCASSAHLTTQYFGAGTRLSVL.

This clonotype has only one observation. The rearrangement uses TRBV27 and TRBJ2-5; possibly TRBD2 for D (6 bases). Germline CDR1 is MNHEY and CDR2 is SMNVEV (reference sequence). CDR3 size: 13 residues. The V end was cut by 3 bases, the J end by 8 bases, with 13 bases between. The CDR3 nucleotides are TGTGCCAGCAGTTTGGGACTCCAGGGTACCCAGTACTTC. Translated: CASSLGLQGTQYF.

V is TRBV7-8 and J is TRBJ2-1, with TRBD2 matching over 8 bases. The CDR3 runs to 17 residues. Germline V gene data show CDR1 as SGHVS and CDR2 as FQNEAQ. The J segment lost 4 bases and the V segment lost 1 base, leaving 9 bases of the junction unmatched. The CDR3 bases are TGTGCCAGCAGCTTAGGGGGCCGGACTAGCTTTTACAATGAGCAGTTCTTC. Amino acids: CASSLGGRTSFYNEQFF.

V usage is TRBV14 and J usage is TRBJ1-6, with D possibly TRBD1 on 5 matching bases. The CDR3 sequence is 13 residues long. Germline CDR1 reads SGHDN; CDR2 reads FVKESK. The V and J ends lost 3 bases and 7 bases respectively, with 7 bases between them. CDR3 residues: CASSHDSNSPLHF. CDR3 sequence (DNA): TGTGCCAGCAGCCACGACAGCAATTCACCCCTCCACTTT.

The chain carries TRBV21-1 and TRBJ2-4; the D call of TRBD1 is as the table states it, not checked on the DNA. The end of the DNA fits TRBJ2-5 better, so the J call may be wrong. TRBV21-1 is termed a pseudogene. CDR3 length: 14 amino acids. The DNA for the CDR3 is TGTGCCAGCGGCAAGCCGGCCACCCCTTGGACCCAGTACTTC. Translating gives CASGKPATPWTQYF.

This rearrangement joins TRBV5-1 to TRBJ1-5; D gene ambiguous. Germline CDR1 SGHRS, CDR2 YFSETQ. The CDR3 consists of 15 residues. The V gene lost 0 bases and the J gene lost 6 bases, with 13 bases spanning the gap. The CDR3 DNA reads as TGCGCCAGCAGCTTGGCTGAATTCCAATCTCAGCCCCAGCATTTT. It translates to CASSLAEFQSQPQHF.

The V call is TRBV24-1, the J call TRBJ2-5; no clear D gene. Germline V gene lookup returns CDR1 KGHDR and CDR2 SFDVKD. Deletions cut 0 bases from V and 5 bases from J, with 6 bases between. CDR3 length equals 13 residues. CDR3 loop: CATSDLDRETQYF. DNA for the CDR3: TGTGCCACCAGTGATTTGGATAGGGAGACCCAGTACTTC.

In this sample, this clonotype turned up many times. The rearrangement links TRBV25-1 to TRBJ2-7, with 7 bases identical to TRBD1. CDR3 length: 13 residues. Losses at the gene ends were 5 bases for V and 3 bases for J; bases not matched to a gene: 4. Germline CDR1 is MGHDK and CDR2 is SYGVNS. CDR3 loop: CASSPWDSYEQYF. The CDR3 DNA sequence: TGTGCCAGCAGTCCCTGGGACAGCTACGAGCAGTACTTC.

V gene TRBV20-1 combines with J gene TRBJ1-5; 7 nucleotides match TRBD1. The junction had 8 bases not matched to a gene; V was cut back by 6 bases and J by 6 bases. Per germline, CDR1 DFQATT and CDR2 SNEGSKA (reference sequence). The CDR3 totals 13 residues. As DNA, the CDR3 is TGCAGTGCCCAAGGAGGGGGCAGTCAGCCCCAGCATTTT. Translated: CSAQGGGSQPQHF.

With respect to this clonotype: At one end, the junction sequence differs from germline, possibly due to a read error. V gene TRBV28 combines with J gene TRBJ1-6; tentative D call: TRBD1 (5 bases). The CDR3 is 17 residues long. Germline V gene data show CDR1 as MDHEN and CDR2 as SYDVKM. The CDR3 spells CASTNRGSPRRSSPLYF. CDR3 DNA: TGTGCCAGTACCAACCGGGGGAGTCCTCGAAGGAGTTCACCCCTCTACTTT.

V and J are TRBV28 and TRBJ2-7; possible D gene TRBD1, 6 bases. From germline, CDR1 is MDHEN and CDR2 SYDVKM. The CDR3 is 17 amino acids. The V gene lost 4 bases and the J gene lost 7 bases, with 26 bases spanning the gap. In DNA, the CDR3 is TGTGCCAGCAGTTCCGGCCGACGAGGACAGATCAACAATGAGCAGTACTTC. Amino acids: CASSSGRRGQINNEQYF.

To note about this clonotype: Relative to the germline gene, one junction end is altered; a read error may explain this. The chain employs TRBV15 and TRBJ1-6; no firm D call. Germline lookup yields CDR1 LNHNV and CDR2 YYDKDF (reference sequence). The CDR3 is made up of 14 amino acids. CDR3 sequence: CATGRDPEHSPLHF. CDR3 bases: TGTGCCACCGGCAGAGATCCGGAGCATTCACCCCTCCACTTT.

The CDR3 sequence is CASSLTGGAYGYTF. The CDR3 region has the DNA TGTGCCAGCAGTCTTACAGGGGGCGCCTATGGCTACACCTTC. V gene TRBV27 combines with J gene TRBJ1-2, with TRBD1 matching over 9 bases. Germline CDR1 MNHEY, CDR2 SMNVEV (reference sequence). The CDR3 has 14 residues. V lost 5 bases and J lost 4; bases outside the gene matches: 5.

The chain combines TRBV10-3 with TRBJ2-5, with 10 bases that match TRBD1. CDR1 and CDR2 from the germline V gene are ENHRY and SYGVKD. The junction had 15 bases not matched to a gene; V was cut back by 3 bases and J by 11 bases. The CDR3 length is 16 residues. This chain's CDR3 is CAISEISGQGSREQYF. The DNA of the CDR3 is TGTGCCATCAGTGAAATTTCGGGACAGGGGAGTAGGGAGCAGTACTTC.

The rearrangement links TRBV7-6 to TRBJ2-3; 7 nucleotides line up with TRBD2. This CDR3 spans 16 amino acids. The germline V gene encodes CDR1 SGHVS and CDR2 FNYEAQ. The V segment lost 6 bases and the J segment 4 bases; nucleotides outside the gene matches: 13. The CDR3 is CASSPTGGLTADTQYF. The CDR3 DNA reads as TGTGCCAGCAGTCCCACGGGGGGACTAACAGCAGATACGCAGTATTTT.

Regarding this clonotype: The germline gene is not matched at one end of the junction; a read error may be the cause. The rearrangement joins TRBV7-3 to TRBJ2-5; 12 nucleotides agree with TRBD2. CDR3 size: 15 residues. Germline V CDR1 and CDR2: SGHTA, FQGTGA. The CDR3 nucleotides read TGTGCCAGCAGCCTCGGACTAGCGGGACAAGAGACCCGGTACTTC. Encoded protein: CASSLGLAGQETRYF.

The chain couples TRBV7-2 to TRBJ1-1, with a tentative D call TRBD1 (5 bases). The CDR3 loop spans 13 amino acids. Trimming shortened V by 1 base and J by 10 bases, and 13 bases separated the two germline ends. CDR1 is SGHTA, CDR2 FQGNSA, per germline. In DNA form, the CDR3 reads TGTGCCAGCAGCTTAGGGCGGGATAGGGGAGCTTTCTTT. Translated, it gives CASSLGRDRGAFF.

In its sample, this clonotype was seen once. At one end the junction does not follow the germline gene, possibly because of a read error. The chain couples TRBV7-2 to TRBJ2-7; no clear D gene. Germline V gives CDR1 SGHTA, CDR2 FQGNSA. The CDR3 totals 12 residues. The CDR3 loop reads CANSSISNEQYF. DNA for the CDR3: TGTGCCAACAGCTCCATATCCAATGAGCAGTACTTC.

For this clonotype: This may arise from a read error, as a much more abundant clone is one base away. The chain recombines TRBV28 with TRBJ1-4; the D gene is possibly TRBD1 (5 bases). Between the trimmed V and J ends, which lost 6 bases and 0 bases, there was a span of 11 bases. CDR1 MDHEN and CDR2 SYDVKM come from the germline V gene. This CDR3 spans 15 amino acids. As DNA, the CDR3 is TGTGCCAGCAGCGAAACAGGTTCAACTAATGAAAAACTGTTTTTT. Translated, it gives CASSETGSTNEKLFF.

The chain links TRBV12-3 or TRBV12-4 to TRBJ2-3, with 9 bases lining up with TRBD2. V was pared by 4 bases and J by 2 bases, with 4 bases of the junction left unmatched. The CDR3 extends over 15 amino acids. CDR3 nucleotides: TGTGCCAGCAGTTCGCGGGGGGGTTTCACAGATACGCAGTATTTT. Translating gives CASSSRGGFTDTQYF.

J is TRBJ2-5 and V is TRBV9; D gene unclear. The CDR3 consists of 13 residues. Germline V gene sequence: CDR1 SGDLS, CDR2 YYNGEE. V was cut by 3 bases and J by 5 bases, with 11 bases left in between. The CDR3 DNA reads TGTGCCAGCAGCGCGTGGTTGGAGGAGACCCAGTACTTC. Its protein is CASSAWLEETQYF.

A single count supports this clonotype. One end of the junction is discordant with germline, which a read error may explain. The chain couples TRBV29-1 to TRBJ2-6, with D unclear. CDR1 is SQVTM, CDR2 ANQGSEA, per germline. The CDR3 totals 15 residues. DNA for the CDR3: TGCAGCGTTTTTTCCGGTGACTCTGAGGCCAACGTCCTGACTTTC. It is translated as CSVFSGDSEANVLTF.

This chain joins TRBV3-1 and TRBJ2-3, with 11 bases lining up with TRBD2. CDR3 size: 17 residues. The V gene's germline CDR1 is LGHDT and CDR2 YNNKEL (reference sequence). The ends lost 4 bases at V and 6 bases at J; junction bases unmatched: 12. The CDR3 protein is CASSPLAGGPSVDTQYF. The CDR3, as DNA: TGTGCCAGCAGCCCGTTAGCGGGAGGGCCAAGTGTGGATACGCAGTATTTT.

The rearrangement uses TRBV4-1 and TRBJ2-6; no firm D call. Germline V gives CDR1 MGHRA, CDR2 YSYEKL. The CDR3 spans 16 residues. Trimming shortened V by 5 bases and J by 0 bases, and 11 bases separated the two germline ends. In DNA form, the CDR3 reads TGCGCCAGCAGCTCGACCTGGAGCTCTGGGGCCAACGTCCTGACTTTC. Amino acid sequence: CASSSTWSSGANVLTF.

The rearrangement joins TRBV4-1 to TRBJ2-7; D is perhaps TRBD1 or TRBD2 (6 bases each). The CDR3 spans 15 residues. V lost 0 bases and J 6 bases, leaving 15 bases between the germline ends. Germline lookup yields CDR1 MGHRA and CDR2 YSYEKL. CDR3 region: CASSQDGGGLGEQYF. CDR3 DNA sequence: TGCGCCAGCAGCCAAGACGGTGGGGGGCTGGGCGAGCAGTACTTC.